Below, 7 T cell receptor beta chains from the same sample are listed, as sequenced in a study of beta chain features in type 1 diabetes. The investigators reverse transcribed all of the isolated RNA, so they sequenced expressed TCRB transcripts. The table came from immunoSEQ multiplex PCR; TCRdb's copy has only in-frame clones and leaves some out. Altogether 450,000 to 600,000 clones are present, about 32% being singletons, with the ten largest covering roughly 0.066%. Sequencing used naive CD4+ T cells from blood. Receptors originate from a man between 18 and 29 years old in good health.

The CDR3 sequence is CAAKRTGGNQPQHF. CDR3 in DNA: TGTGCCGCCAAAAGGACAGGGGGCAATCAGCCCCAGCATTTT. The chain uses TRBV28 and TRBJ1-5; 9 nucleotides line up with TRBD1. There are 14 residues in the CDR3. Germline CDR1 is MDHEN and CDR2 is SYDVKM. Trimming took 11 bases from V and 2 from J; bases not matched to a gene: 7.

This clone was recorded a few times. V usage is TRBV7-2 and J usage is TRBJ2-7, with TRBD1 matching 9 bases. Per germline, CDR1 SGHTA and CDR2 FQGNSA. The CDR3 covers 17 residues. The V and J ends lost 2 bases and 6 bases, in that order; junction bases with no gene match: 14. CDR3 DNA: TGTGCCAGCAGCTTATTCAGCTCAGGACAGGGGTTTAGCGAGCAGTACTTC. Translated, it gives CASSLFSSGQGFSEQYF.

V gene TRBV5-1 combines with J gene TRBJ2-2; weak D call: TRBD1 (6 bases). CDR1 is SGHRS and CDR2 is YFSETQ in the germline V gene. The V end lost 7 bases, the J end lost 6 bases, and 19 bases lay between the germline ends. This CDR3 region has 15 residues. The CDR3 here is CASRMTGARAGELFF. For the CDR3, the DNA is TGCGCCAGCCGAATGACAGGCGCAAGGGCCGGGGAGCTGTTTTTT.

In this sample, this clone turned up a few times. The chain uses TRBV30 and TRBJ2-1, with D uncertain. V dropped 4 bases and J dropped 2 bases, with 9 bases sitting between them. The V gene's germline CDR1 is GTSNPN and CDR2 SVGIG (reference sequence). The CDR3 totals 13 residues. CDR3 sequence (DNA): TGTGCCTGGAACCCCTCTACCTACAATGAGCAGTTCTTC. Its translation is CAWNPSTYNEQFF.

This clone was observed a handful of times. CDR3 sequence: CASTRDRAQETQYF. CDR3 DNA sequence: TGTGCCAGCACCCGGGACAGGGCCCAAGAGACCCAGTACTTC. The V call is TRBV6-1, the J call TRBJ2-5, with 9 bases lining up with TRBD1. V dropped 7 bases and J dropped 1; count of bases not matched to a gene: 4. Looked up from germline, CDR1 is MNHNS and CDR2 is SASEGT. The CDR3 extends over 14 amino acids.

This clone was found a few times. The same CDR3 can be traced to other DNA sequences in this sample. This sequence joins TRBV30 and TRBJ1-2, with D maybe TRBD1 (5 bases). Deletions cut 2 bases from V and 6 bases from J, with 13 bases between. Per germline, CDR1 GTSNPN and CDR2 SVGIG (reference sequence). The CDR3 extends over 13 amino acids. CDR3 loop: CAWSRRGGDGYTF. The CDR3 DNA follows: TGTGCCTGGAGTAGACGGGGCGGGGATGGCTACACCTTC.

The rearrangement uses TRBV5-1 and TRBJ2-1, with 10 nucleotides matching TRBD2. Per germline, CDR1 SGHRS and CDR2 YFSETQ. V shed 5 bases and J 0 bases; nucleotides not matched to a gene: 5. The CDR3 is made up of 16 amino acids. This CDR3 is CASRTSGLSSYNEQFF. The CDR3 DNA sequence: TGCGCCAGCAGGACTAGCGGGCTGAGCTCCTACAATGAGCAGTTCTTC.